This is a list of T cell receptor beta chains from one sample in a study of blood T cell repertoires in COVID-19. Some clones are missing from TCRdb's copy, which holds only in-frame ones; the method was immunoSEQ multiplex PCR. The repertoire includes about 300,000 clones, 70% to 90% of them detected once, and 5.5% to 7% sits in the top ten. Sequencing was done on a sample of peripheral blood. The receptors shown here come from a woman in her thirties who had recovered from COVID-19. Both conserved end residues are part of each CDR3. Fields, in order: D gene, clone size, V gene, J gene, CDR3 DNA, CDR3 protein. The D gene is left open where the match is weak. Clone size is given for some rows only: seen once, a few or many times, or a class if the clone is expanded.

d_call: TRBD1
clone_size: once
v_call: TRBV7-2
j_call: TRBJ2-1
cdr3_nt: TGTGCCAGCAGCAGTGCTGCACAGGGGCTTGATGAGCAGTTCTTC
cdr3_aa: CASSSAAQGLDEQFF

d_call: NA
clone_size: NA
v_call: TRBV5-1
j_call: TRBJ1-2
cdr3_nt: TGCGCCAGCAGCTTTGGCCGCGACGGGAGCTACACCTTC
cdr3_aa: CASSFGRDGSYTF

d_call: TRBD1
clone_size: NA
v_call: TRBV19
j_call: TRBJ2-2
cdr3_nt: TGTGCCAGTAGTATCGGAAGGACAGGGACCGGGAACGGGGAGCTGTTTTTT
cdr3_aa: CASSIGRTGTGNGELFF

d_call: NA
clone_size: NA
v_call: TRBV19
j_call: TRBJ2-1
cdr3_nt: TGTGCCAGTAGTATTAAGGGGTACAATGAGCAGTTCTTC
cdr3_aa: CASSIKGYNEQFF

d_call: NA
clone_size: NA
v_call: TRBV20-1
j_call: TRBJ1-2
cdr3_nt: TGCAGTGCTAGAGGACGGAGCTTC
cdr3_aa: CSARGRSF

d_call: TRBD1
clone_size: NA
v_call: TRBV5-1
j_call: TRBJ2-4
cdr3_nt: TGCGCCAGCAGCACTGGACAGGGGTCTGGAAACATTCAGTACTTC
cdr3_aa: CASSTGQGSGNIQYF

d_call: NA
clone_size: once
v_call: TRBV28
j_call: TRBJ1-6
cdr3_nt: TGTGCCGGAAGAACAGGGAAATCCTCCCATAATTCACCCCTCCACTTT
cdr3_aa: CAGRTGKSSHNSPLHF

d_call: NA
clone_size: NA
v_call: TRBV7-3
j_call: TRBJ1-1
cdr3_nt: TGTGCCAGCAGCTTCCAACGGGACACTGAAGCTTTCTTT
cdr3_aa: CASSFQRDTEAFF

d_call: TRBD2
clone_size: NA
v_call: TRBV29-1
j_call: TRBJ2-2
cdr3_nt: TGCAGCGTTGAAGATGCGCTAGCGGGCACCGGGGAGCTGTTTTTT
cdr3_aa: CSVEDALAGTGELFF

d_call: NA
clone_size: NA
v_call: TRBV5-8
j_call: TRBJ2-1
cdr3_nt: TGTGCAACGGACAGCAGCTCCTACAATGAGCAGTTCTTC
cdr3_aa: CATDSSSYNEQFF